This record looks at one T cell receptor (beta chain) sequence and its context. Its target is not known. The sample originates from a study of CD8+CD57+ T cells in acquired aplastic anemia. At the level of the study: The study obtained an average of 3.2 ug of DNA from sorted CD4+ and CD8+ cells. Notes on the study in general: Patients and controls turned out to have 25 to 30 CD8+ CDR3 sequences in common.

Flow cytometry had shown expanded CD8+CD57+ cells in the patients chosen for sequencing. Therapy had not been given to patients before blood sampling. The study profiled TCR beta VDJ and CDR3 using genomic DNA as template. In TCRdb, the reads were re-called with MiXCR into one record per CDR3 protein. The sample records 250,000 or so distinct CDR3 sequences, around 45% being singletons. Trimming pared 2 bases from V and 4 bases from J, leaving 8 bases between. CDR1 is LNHDA, CDR2 SQIVND, per germline (reference sequence). CDR3 size: 13 residues. The rearrangement links TRBV19 to TRBJ1-1, with D maybe TRBD1 (6 bases). The clonotype comes from a human donor with aplastic anemia. Sequenced input: sorted CD4+, CD8+, or CD8+CD57+ T cells (not recorded which) from PBMCs. DNA of the CDR3: TGTGCCAGTAGTATACAGGGGAGCACTGAAGCTTTCTTT. Protein: CASSIQGSTEAFF.